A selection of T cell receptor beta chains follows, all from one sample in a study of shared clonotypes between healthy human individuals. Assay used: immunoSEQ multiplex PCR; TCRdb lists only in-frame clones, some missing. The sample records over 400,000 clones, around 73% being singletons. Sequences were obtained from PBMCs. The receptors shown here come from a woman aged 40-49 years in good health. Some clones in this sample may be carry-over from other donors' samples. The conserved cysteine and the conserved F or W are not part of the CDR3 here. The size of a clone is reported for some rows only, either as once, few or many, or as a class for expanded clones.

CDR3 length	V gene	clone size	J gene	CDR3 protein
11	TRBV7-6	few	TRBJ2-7	ASSLAVPYEQY
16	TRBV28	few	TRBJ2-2	ASSPTSGRVLGTGELF
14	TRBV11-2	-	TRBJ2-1	ASSSIGTGLANEQF
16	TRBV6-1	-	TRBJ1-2	ASSEAVGPQAGRVGYT
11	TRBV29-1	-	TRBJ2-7	SVQGTGVYEQY
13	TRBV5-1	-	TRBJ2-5	ASSPELAGVETQY
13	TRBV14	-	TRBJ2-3	ASRLRTGSTDTQY
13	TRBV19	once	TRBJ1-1	ASSIWGQGNTEAF
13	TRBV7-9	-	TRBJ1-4	ASSFPLGENEKLF
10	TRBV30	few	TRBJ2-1	AWSPIQCEQF
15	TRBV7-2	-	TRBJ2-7	ASSLPRIKKDRYEQY
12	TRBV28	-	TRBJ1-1	ASSLGPRGTEAF
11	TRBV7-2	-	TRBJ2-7	ASSRGRDYEQY
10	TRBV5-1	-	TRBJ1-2	ASSLGDYGYT
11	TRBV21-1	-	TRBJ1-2	ASSNDRGQSYT
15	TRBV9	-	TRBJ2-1	ASSVTPGTSRRYEQF
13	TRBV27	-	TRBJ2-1	ASSLSWAERVEQF
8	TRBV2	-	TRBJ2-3	ASEEDTQY
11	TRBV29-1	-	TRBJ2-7	SVRGTGAYEQY
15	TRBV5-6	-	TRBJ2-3	ASSLVVAGGLTDTQY
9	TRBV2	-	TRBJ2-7	AAGRGYEQY
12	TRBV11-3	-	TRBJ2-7	ASSLTTGFGEQY
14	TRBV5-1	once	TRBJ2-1	ASSIQGYIGSGEQF
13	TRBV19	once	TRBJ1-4	ASSRDGTGNEKLF
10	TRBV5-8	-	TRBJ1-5	ASSFRGQPQH
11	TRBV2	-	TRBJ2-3	ASSPTGADTQY
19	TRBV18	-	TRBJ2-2	ASSPRTEGTGPEAGTGELF
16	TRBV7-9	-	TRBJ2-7	ASSNPGPSGTGVGEQY
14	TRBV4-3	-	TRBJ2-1	ASSPTSGIVWNEQF
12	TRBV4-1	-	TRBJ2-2	ASSQEGSAGELF
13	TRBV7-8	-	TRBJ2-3	ASSLVGGGADTQY
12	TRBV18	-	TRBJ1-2	ASSPRTPAGGYT
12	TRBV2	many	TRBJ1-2	ASTQARGNYGYT
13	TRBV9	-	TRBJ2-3	ASSVGLAGTDTQY
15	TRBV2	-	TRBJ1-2	ASSEAWLRGPGYGYT
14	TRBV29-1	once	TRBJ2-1	SVPPADWGAYNEQF
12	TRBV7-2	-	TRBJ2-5	ASSYTSGQETQY
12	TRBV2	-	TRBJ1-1	ASSSQGPNTEAF
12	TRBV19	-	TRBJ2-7	ASSITGDRDEQY
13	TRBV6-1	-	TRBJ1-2	ASSEAGSDLYGYT
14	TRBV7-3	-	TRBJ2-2	ASSLFGTINTGELF
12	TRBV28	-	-	ASSLGGRAFEQY
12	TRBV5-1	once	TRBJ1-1	ASSFLDRNTEAF
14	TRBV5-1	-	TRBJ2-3	ASSYVTGGNTDTQY
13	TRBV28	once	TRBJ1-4	ASSRGGADNEKLF
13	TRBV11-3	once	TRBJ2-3	ASSLSAGATDTQY
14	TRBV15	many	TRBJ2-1	ATSKGGWQGANEQF
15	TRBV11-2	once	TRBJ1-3	ASSLLRGPRSGNTIY
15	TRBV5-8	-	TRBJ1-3	ARNYRDFQSSGNTIY
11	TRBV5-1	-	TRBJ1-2	ASSSRDNYGYT
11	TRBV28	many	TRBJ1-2	ASRSSGLYGYT